The next 30 T cell receptor beta chains were all read from a single sample in a study of neurological immune-mediated disorders. TCRdb ran MiXCR on the 5' RACE reads and lists one entry per CDR3 protein. The sample contains fewer than 75,000 distinct CDR3 sequences, almost 3.5% of which appear only once. The source material was PBMCs. All receptors derive from a middle-aged man with multiple sclerosis.

This sequence joins TRBV30 and TRBJ2-7; D possibly matches TRBD1 or TRBD2 (5 bases each). The germline CDR1 and CDR2 sequences are GTSNPN and SVGIG (reference sequence). V shed 0 bases and J shed 3 bases, with 12 bases lying between them. This CDR3 is 14 amino acids long. CDR3 residues: CAWSVGAGLYEQYF. In DNA form, the CDR3 reads TGTGCCTGGAGTGTAGGGGCGGGCCTCTACGAGCAGTACTTC.

There are many counts of this clonotype. This chain uses TRBV6-6 with TRBJ2-3, with 9 bases identical to TRBD2. The trim removed 2 bases at V and 2 bases at J, leaving 5 bases unmatched. The CDR3 covers 16 residues. Germline CDR1 and CDR2: MNHNY and SVGAGI (reference sequence). CDR3 nucleotides: TGTGCCAGCAGTTACGCAGCGGGGGGCTCCACAGATACGCAGTATTTT. Amino acid sequence: CASSYAAGGSTDTQYF.

In this sample, this clonotype turned up many times. CDR3 in amino acids: CASSLEWGNEQFF. CDR3 DNA sequence: TGTGCCAGCAGCTTAGAATGGGGGAATGAGCAGTTCTTC. V is TRBV7-8 and J is TRBJ2-1, with D possibly called TRBD1 or TRBD2 (5 bases each). CDR3 length equals 13 residues. Trimming pared 1 base from V and 7 bases from J, leaving 8 bases between. Germline V gene data show CDR1 as SGHVS and CDR2 as FQNEAQ.

This clonotype was counted at least ten times. This sequence may be a read error, since a much larger clone differs from it by one base. The V gene is TRBV6-1, the J gene TRBJ1-1; D unclear. Trimming removed 5 bases from V and 10 bases from J, with 8 bases in between. This CDR3 comprises 10 residues. Germline V lookup: CDR1 MNHNS, CDR2 SASEGT. As DNA, the CDR3 is TGTGCCAGCAGTTGGGAAAGAGCTTTCTTT. Its translation: CASSWERAFF.

This clonotype was counted ten times or more. The chain uses TRBV12-3 or TRBV12-4 and TRBJ2-1, with D tentatively TRBD1 or TRBD2 (6 bases each). The CDR3 consists of 15 residues. Trimming took 6 bases from V and 8 from J, leaving 20 bases between them. CDR3 protein: CASRPVTGGADEQFF. DNA of the CDR3: TGTGCCAGCAGGCCGGTCACCGGGGGCGCGGATGAGCAGTTCTTC.

Ten or more counts support this clonotype. The chain has TRBV20-1 and TRBJ2-7; D ambiguous. The CDR3 runs to 13 residues. The V and J ends lost 0 bases and 2 bases respectively, with 8 bases between them. CDR1 and CDR2 (germline): DFQATT, SNEGSKA (reference sequence). DNA of the CDR3: TGCAGTGCTAGAGATGCAGCAACCTACGAGCAGTACTTC. Residues: CSARDAATYEQYF.

This clonotype was picked up a small number of times. V usage is TRBV18 and J usage is TRBJ2-3; D tentatively fits TRBD1 or TRBD2 (5 bases each). The CDR3 spans 13 residues. V dropped 1 base and J dropped 14 bases, with 16 bases sitting between them. Germline CDR1 KGHSH, CDR2 LQKENI. CDR3 nucleotide sequence: TGTGCCAGCTCACCACAGGGGTCGGAGGATGGGTATTTT. It codes for CASSPQGSEDGYF.

This clonotype was seen ten or more times. The chain's CDR3 is CASSPLMASGGRNEQFF. CDR3 sequence (DNA): TGTGCCAGCAGCCCGCTAATGGCTAGCGGGGGGCGGAATGAGCAGTTCTTC. V gene TRBV7-9 combines with J gene TRBJ2-1, with 11 bases lining up with TRBD2. This CDR3 is 17 amino acids long. Germline lookup yields CDR1 SEHNR and CDR2 FQNEAQ (reference sequence). V gave up 5 bases and J gave up 7 bases; unmatched junction bases: 13.

This clonotype came up many times. The chain employs TRBV10-3 and TRBJ2-2; 7 bases agree with TRBD1. Germline V gives CDR1 ENHRY, CDR2 SYGVKD. The V segment lost 0 bases and the J segment 4 bases; nucleotides outside the gene matches: 8. CDR3 length equals 17 residues. This chain's CDR3 is CAISESVAAGGTGELFF. CDR3 in DNA: TGTGCCATCAGTGAGTCGGTCGCGGCAGGGGGCACCGGGGAGCTGTTTTTT.

This clonotype occurred a few times. The J gene is TRBJ2-3, the V gene TRBV5-4, with 14 bases matching TRBD2. Trimming removed 4 bases from V and 12 bases from J; junction bases left unmatched: 13. This CDR3 is 16 amino acids long. The germline gives CDR1 SGHNT, CDR2 YYREEE (reference sequence). The CDR3 DNA follows: TGTGCCAGCAGCCGTGGGACTAGCGGGAGCCCCACACCCCAGTATTTT. Protein product: CASSRGTSGSPTPQYF.

This clonotype was seen at least ten times. The DNA of the CDR3 is TGCGCCAGCCATGCAGGCATGAACACTGAAGCTTTCTTT. Its translation is CASHAGMNTEAFF. The chain has TRBV5-1 and TRBJ1-1, with D hard to call. Trimming shortened V by 7 bases and J by 0 bases, and 10 bases separated the two germline ends. CDR1 is SGHRS, CDR2 YFSETQ, per germline. The CDR3 is 13 residues long. Full variable domain (rest looked up from reference TRBV5-1 and TRBJ1-1): KAGVTQTPRYLIKTRGQQVTLSCSPISGHRSVSWYQQTPGQGLQFLFEYFSETQRNKGNFPGRFSGRQFSNSRSEMNVSTLELGDSALYLCASHAGMNTEAFFGQGTRLTVV.

This clonotype has at least ten counts. The chain has TRBV2 and TRBJ2-4; no clear D. This CDR3 has 14 residues. Germline V gives CDR1 SNHLY, CDR2 FYNNEI. Trimming removed 0 bases at V and 7 bases at J, with 10 bases between. CDR3: CASSEARISNIQYF. CDR3 bases: TGTGCCAGCAGTGAAGCCCGGATTTCGAACATTCAGTACTTC.

This clonotype was detected many times. This chain joins TRBV20-1 and TRBJ2-1, with D perhaps TRBD1 (5 bases). This CDR3 contains 14 residues. V dropped 2 bases and J dropped 2 bases, with 10 bases sitting between them. Germline CDR1 and CDR2: DFQATT and SNEGSKA (reference sequence). The CDR3 bases are TGCAGTGCTAGACAGGGCAACCCCTACAATGAGCAGTTCTTC. This translates into CSARQGNPYNEQFF.

This clonotype occurred many times. The chain has TRBV20-1 and TRBJ2-3, with a weak D call TRBD2 (7 bases). CDR1 and CDR2 (germline): DFQATT, SNEGSKA (reference sequence). The length of the CDR3 is 15 residues. V was cut by 5 bases and J by 1 base, with 16 bases left in between. This chain's CDR3 is CSAHPGGAGTDTQYF. The CDR3 nucleotides are TGCAGTGCTCACCCGGGGGGCGCGGGCACAGATACGCAGTATTTT.

There are many counts of this clonotype. J is TRBJ2-7 and V is TRBV14; TRBD1 is a possible D gene (6 bases). V lost 2 bases, J lost 2 bases, and 10 bases lay in between. The CDR3 extends over 14 amino acids. Germline V gene data show CDR1 as SGHDN and CDR2 as FVKESK. CDR3 in DNA: TGTGCCAGCAGCCAATGGGGGCATCCCTACGAGCAGTACTTC. Protein sequence: CASSQWGHPYEQYF.

The table lists this clonotype with many counts. The V call is TRBV5-6, the J call TRBJ1-5; no clear D. CDR1 SGHDT and CDR2 YYEEEE come from the germline V gene. The CDR3 sequence is 13 residues long. V was pared by 2 bases and J by 1 base, with 4 bases between. Here the CDR3 DNA reads TGTGCCAGCAGCTTAGCCAGCAATCAGCCCCAGCATTTT. It translates to CASSLASNQPQHF. Full variable domain (missing parts from reference TRBV5-6 and TRBJ1-5): DAGVTQSPTHLIKTRGQQVTLRCSPKSGHDTVSWYQQALGQGPQFIFQYYEEEERQRGNFPDRFSGHQFPNYSSELNVNALLLGDSALYLCASSLASNQPQHFGDGTRLSIL.

This clonotype was found many times. The chain recombines TRBV29-1 with TRBJ2-7; 8 positions agree with TRBD2. The CDR3 length is 13 residues. Trimming cost V 4 bases and J 5 bases; bases outside gene matches: 7. From germline, CDR1 is SQVTM and CDR2 ANQGSEA. CDR3 in amino acids: CSVGGREGNEQYF. CDR3 coding DNA: TGCAGCGTTGGGGGACGGGAGGGGAACGAGCAGTACTTC.

This clonotype has at least ten counts. The rearrangement joins TRBV25-1 to TRBJ2-3; 12 positions match TRBD2. The germline V gene encodes CDR1 MGHDK and CDR2 SYGVNS. The V segment lost 6 bases and the J segment 2 bases; nucleotides outside the gene matches: 6. This CDR3 contains 16 residues. The CDR3 nucleotides read TGTGCCAGCAGGGGCCGACTAGCGGGAGCCACAGATACGCAGTATTTT. Its translation is CASRGRLAGATDTQYF.

The sample holds many counts of this clonotype. The rearrangement links TRBV9 to TRBJ2-3; D perhaps matches TRBD2 (6 bases). The CDR3 extends over 15 amino acids. Trimming stripped 0 bases from V and 4 bases from J, with 12 bases between. Germline values: CDR1 SGDLS, CDR2 YYNGEE. The CDR3 here is CASSVAPSEADTQYF. The CDR3, as DNA: TGTGCCAGCAGCGTAGCGCCTAGCGAGGCAGATACGCAGTATTTT. The full variable domain, rest sourced from reference TRBV9 and TRBJ2-3, is DSGVTQTPKHLITATGQRVTLRCSPRSGDLSVYWYQQSLDQGLQFLIQYYNGEERAKGNILERFSAQQFPDLHSELNLSSLELGDSALYFCASSVAPSEADTQYFGPGTRLTVL.

V gene TRBV6-5 combines with J gene TRBJ2-3; tentatively, D is TRBD1 or TRBD2 (5 bases each). The CDR3 contains 15 residues. Per the germline V gene, CDR1 is MNHEY and CDR2 is SVGAGI. V was trimmed by 6 bases and J by 2 bases, leaving 15 bases between them. The chain's CDR3 is CASRQEAFVTDTQYF. In nucleotides, the CDR3 is TGTGCCAGCAGACAGGAGGCGTTTGTCACAGATACGCAGTATTTT.

There are many counts of this clonotype. The rearrangement uses TRBV3-1 and TRBJ1-3; TRBD1 matches 7 bases. The CDR3 consists of 15 residues. J was trimmed by 3 bases and V by 3 bases; bases with no gene match: 5. CDR1 and CDR2 (germline): LGHDT, YNNKEL (reference sequence). The CDR3 bases are TGTGCCAGCAGCCAGGAGGGACAGCTTGGAAACACCATATATTTT. Translating gives CASSQEGQLGNTIYF.

This clonotype was found many times. The chain carries TRBV7-7 and TRBJ2-1, with TRBD2 matching over 10 bases. The CDR3 runs to 15 residues. CDR1 is SSHAT, CDR2 FNYEAQ, per germline (reference sequence). V gave up 4 bases and J gave up 10 bases; unmatched junction bases: 10. CDR3 sequence (DNA): TGTGCCAGCAGCTCTGGACTAGCGGAAGGGGAAGAGCAGTTCTTC. Translation gives CASSSGLAEGEEQFF.

Ten or more counts support this clonotype. CDR3 residues: CASSLGSEDTQYF. In nucleotides, the CDR3 is TGTGCCAGCAGTTTGGGTAGCGAAGATACGCAGTATTTT. This chain links TRBV12-3 or TRBV12-4 with TRBJ2-3; D is perhaps TRBD2 (5 bases). V lost 3 bases and J 5 bases, leaving 9 bases between the germline ends. The CDR3 is 13 residues long.

This clonotype has ten or more counts. V is TRBV5-1 and J is TRBJ2-7; weak D call: TRBD2 (5 bases). Germline V gives CDR1 SGHRS, CDR2 YFSETQ. The ends were cut back, 0 bases at V and 0 bases at J, with 7 bases in the middle. The CDR3 loop spans 14 amino acids. The CDR3 DNA reads TGCGCCAGCAGCTTGGTGGACTCCTCCTACGAGCAGTACTTC. It specifies CASSLVDSSYEQYF.

This clonotype has a count of ten or more. V is TRBV5-1 and J is TRBJ2-1; D is possibly TRBD2 (5 bases). The CDR3 spans 14 residues. Germline V gene lookup returns CDR1 SGHRS and CDR2 YFSETQ. V shed 4 bases and J shed 2 bases, with 10 bases lying between them. The CDR3 DNA follows: TGCGCCAGCAGCGCGGACTCAACCTACAATGAGCAGTTCTTC. It is translated as CASSADSTYNEQFF.

This clonotype was picked up many times. V and J are TRBV5-1 and TRBJ2-1, with TRBD1 matching over 11 bases. Germline-derived CDR1 and CDR2 are SGHRS and YFSETQ. With V trimmed by 1 base and J by 10 bases, 10 bases remained unmatched. CDR3 length: 16 residues. CDR3 sequence: CASSLRSGQGGGEQFF. DNA of the CDR3: TGCGCCAGCAGCTTGAGGTCGGGACAGGGGGGAGGGGAGCAGTTCTTC.

The sample holds many counts of this clonotype. The chain recombines TRBV5-1 with TRBJ1-1; D is perhaps TRBD1 (5 bases). This CDR3 spans 13 amino acids. V dropped 7 bases and J dropped 2 bases, with 12 bases sitting between them. Germline CDR1 reads SGHRS; CDR2 reads YFSETQ. The CDR3 loop reads CASGTGGNTEAFF. The CDR3 DNA reads TGCGCCAGCGGGACGGGCGGAAACACTGAAGCTTTCTTT.

The chain combines TRBV5-1 with TRBJ2-3; the D gene is possibly TRBD1 (6 bases). The germline V gene encodes CDR1 SGHRS and CDR2 YFSETQ. The CDR3 totals 13 residues. Trimming stripped 3 bases from V and 6 bases from J, with 11 bases between. The CDR3 DNA reads as TGCGCCAGCAGCTCCGGGCAGGGGGATACGCAGTATTTT. Residues: CASSSGQGDTQYF.

At least ten counts were recorded for this clonotype. The CDR3 reads CASSLLRGNTGELFF. CDR3 nucleotides: TGTGCCAGCTCGCTTCTTCGAGGGAACACCGGGGAGCTGTTTTTT. The chain recombines TRBV18 with TRBJ2-2, with no clear D. V was clipped by 6 bases and J by 1 base, with 12 bases between them. The CDR3 is 15 residues long. Per germline, CDR1 KGHSH and CDR2 LQKENI.

This clonotype was recorded many times. The chain uses TRBV29-1 and TRBJ2-5, with D uncertain. The germline gives CDR1 SQVTM, CDR2 ANQGSEA. The CDR3 covers 16 residues. Trimming left V 7 bases short and J 5 bases short, with 26 bases between. The CDR3 region has the DNA TGCAGCGGACGAGACATCGACTTCCTTTCGGAGGAGACCCAGTACTTC. It encodes CSGRDIDFLSEETQYF. The whole variable domain, remainder taken from reference TRBV29-1 and TRBJ2-5, is SAVISQKPSRDICQRGTSLTIQCQVDSQVTMMFWYRQQPGQSLTLIATANQGSEATYESGFVIDKFPISRPNLTFSTLTVSNMSPEDSSIYLCSGRDIDFLSEETQYFGPGTRLLVL.